A selection of T cell receptor beta chains follows, all from one sample in a study of regulatory T cells in long-lasting Graves disease. TCRdb independently ran MiXCR on the multiplex PCR reads; one entry per CDR3 protein. In the table there are 410,000 or so distinct CDR3 sequences, under 15% of which are singletons. The same specimen was also included in a second study, on T cells in Graves' hyperthyroidism and ophthalmopathy.

The sample consisted of peripheral blood mononuclear cells (PBMCs), taken at new diagnosis, from a patient treated with antithyroid drugs. The origin of the receptors is a woman younger than 45 with Graves disease. The CDR3 runs from the conserved cysteine through the conserved F or W. D genes are given only for firm matches. Clone size is given for some rows only: seen once, a few or many times, or a class if the clone is expanded.

V gene: TRBV7-3
J gene: TRBJ1-1
clone size: .
D gene: .
CDR3 DNA: TGTGCCAGCAGCTTCGGGAGTACGCTGACTGAAGCTTTCTTT
CDR3 protein: CASSFGSTLTEAFF

V gene: TRBV7-9
J gene: TRBJ2-1
clone size: many
D gene: .
CDR3 DNA: TGTGCCAGCAGCGTATCGGAGGGCAATGAGCAGTTCTTC
CDR3 protein: CASSVSEGNEQFF

V gene: TRBV7-6
J gene: TRBJ2-4
clone size: few
D gene: TRBD2
CDR3 DNA: TGTGCCAGCAGCCGCGGACTAGCGGGTGGAAACATTCAGTACTTC
CDR3 protein: CASSRGLAGGNIQYF

V gene: TRBV15
J gene: TRBJ2-2
clone size: .
D gene: TRBD2
CDR3 DNA: TGTGCCACCAGGCGAGCGGGACGGACGTCGAACACCGGGGAGCTGTTTTTT
CDR3 protein: CATRRAGRTSNTGELFF

V gene: TRBV24-1
J gene: TRBJ1-2
clone size: .
D gene: .
CDR3 DNA: TGTGCCACCAGTGATTCCACGACACAAGGCTACACCTTC
CDR3 protein: CATSDSTTQGYTF

V gene: TRBV6-1
J gene: TRBJ2-7
clone size: .
D gene: .
CDR3 DNA: TGTGCCAGCAGTGAACCCGTCTACGAGCAGTACTTC
CDR3 protein: CASSEPVYEQYF

V gene: TRBV11-2
J gene: TRBJ2-7
clone size: .
D gene: TRBD2
CDR3 DNA: TGTGCCAGCAGCGGGACTAGCGGGAAATACGAGCAGTACTTC
CDR3 protein: CASSGTSGKYEQYF

V gene: TRBV20-1
J gene: TRBJ2-5
clone size: .
D gene: TRBD1
CDR3 DNA: TGCAGTGCTTTCGACAGGGTCGAAGAGACCCAGTACTTC
CDR3 protein: CSAFDRVEETQYF

V gene: TRBV28
J gene: TRBJ2-5
clone size: few
D gene: .
CDR3 DNA: TGTGCCAGCAGCCTAACTAGGGGGTTGGAAGAGACCCAGTACTTC
CDR3 protein: CASSLTRGLEETQYF

V gene: TRBV30
J gene: TRBJ2-7
clone size: few
D gene: TRBD1
CDR3 DNA: TGTGCCTCCGGGACAGGGGCCCACGAGCAGTACTTC
CDR3 protein: CASGTGAHEQYF

V gene: TRBV28
J gene: TRBJ2-5
clone size: few
D gene: TRBD2
CDR3 DNA: TGTGCCGGCACTTTTTCGGGGGGGCAACAAGAGACCCAGTACTTC
CDR3 protein: CAGTFSGGQQETQYF

V gene: TRBV4-1
J gene: TRBJ2-7
clone size: few
D gene: .
CDR3 DNA: TGCGCCAGCAGCCCTACTCGAACCTACGAGCAGTACTTC
CDR3 protein: CASSPTRTYEQYF

V gene: TRBV30
J gene: TRBJ2-7
clone size: few
D gene: .
CDR3 DNA: TGTGCCTGGCAGGAGGGGCCACCCTACGAGCAGTACTTC
CDR3 protein: CAWQEGPPYEQYF

V gene: TRBV6-1
J gene: TRBJ2-1
clone size: .
D gene: .
CDR3 DNA: TGTGCCAGCGAGACGGGAGTCGGTAGGAATGAGCAGTTCTTC
CDR3 protein: CASETGVGRNEQFF

V gene: TRBV12-3/TRBV12-4
J gene: TRBJ1-2
clone size: many
D gene: .
CDR3 DNA: TGTGCCAGCACCCTGGGGCAGAGCTATGGCTACACCTTC
CDR3 protein: CASTLGQSYGYTF

V gene: TRBV18
J gene: TRBJ1-1
clone size: .
D gene: .
CDR3 DNA: TGTGCCAGCTCACCACTGGGGTATATGGACACTGAAGCTTTCTTT
CDR3 protein: CASSPLGYMDTEAFF

V gene: TRBV12-3/TRBV12-4
J gene: TRBJ2-4
clone size: .
D gene: TRBD1
CDR3 DNA: TGTGCCAGCAGCCCTGGACAGGGCAGGGCCATTCAGTACTTC
CDR3 protein: CASSPGQGRAIQYF

V gene: TRBV7-6
J gene: TRBJ2-7
clone size: many
D gene: TRBD2
CDR3 DNA: TGTGCCAGCAGCCCACGCGTAGATCAGCGGGAGTCGTACGAGCAGTACTTC
CDR3 protein: CASSPRVDQRESYEQYF

V gene: TRBV28
J gene: TRBJ1-3
clone size: many
D gene: .
CDR3 DNA: TGTGCCAGCAGTTTTACTGGCTCTGGAAACACCATATATTTT
CDR3 protein: CASSFTGSGNTIYF

V gene: TRBV20-1
J gene: TRBJ2-3
clone size: .
D gene: .
CDR3 DNA: TGCAGTGCTAACCTTCCCCTCTTGGGAGCGGTTACAGATACGCAGTATTTT
CDR3 protein: CSANLPLLGAVTDTQYF

V gene: TRBV20-1
J gene: TRBJ2-1
clone size: many
D gene: .
CDR3 DNA: TGCAGTGCCCTAACACCCTCAGGGGGGCGTCGAGACAATGAGCAGTTCTTC
CDR3 protein: CSALTPSGGRRDNEQFF

V gene: TRBV12-5
J gene: TRBJ2-2
clone size: once
D gene: TRBD1
CDR3 DNA: TGTGCTAGTGGATCGGGACAGGGTAACACCGGGGGGCTGTTTTTT
CDR3 protein: CASGSGQGNTGGLFF

V gene: TRBV7-9
J gene: TRBJ2-3
clone size: many
D gene: .
CDR3 DNA: TGTGCCAGCAGCCCGCTAGTCCAGGACACGCAGTATTTT
CDR3 protein: CASSPLVQDTQYF

V gene: TRBV27
J gene: TRBJ2-1
clone size: many
D gene: .
CDR3 DNA: TGTGCCAGCAGTTTAGCACAGGACTACAATGAGCAGTTCTTC
CDR3 protein: CASSLAQDYNEQFF

V gene: TRBV7-6
J gene: TRBJ2-7
clone size: few
D gene: .
CDR3 DNA: TGTGCCAGCAGCTTAGTAGGAGTGGGGCTAGCGAACGAGCAGTACTTC
CDR3 protein: CASSLVGVGLANEQYF

V gene: TRBV10-1
J gene: TRBJ1-1
clone size: many
D gene: .
CDR3 DNA: TGCGCCAGCAGTGTCGCTAGGTACACTGAAGCTTTCTTT
CDR3 protein: CASSVARYTEAFF

V gene: TRBV5-1
J gene: TRBJ2-1
clone size: few
D gene: .
CDR3 DNA: TGCGCCAGCAGCTGGGGCCAGAGCCCCTACAATGAGCAGTTCTTC
CDR3 protein: CASSWGQSPYNEQFF

V gene: TRBV20-1
J gene: TRBJ1-5
clone size: many
D gene: TRBD1
CDR3 DNA: TGCAGTGCTAGACTCCCGGGGGACAGCCGACCCGATCAGCCCCAGCATTTT
CDR3 protein: CSARLPGDSRPDQPQHF

V gene: TRBV20-1
J gene: TRBJ2-5
clone size: many
D gene: TRBD2
CDR3 DNA: TGCAGTGCTAGACTAGCGGGAGGTCCTCATAACCAAGAGACCCAGTACTTC
CDR3 protein: CSARLAGGPHNQETQYF

V gene: TRBV20-1
J gene: TRBJ2-4
clone size: many
D gene: TRBD1
CDR3 DNA: TGCAGTGCTAGAGATCGGACAGGGGGGGTCAAAAACATTCAGTACTTC
CDR3 protein: CSARDRTGGVKNIQYF

V gene: TRBV12-3/TRBV12-4
J gene: TRBJ1-2
clone size: many
D gene: .
CDR3 DNA: TGTGCCAGCAGTTTCTCTAACTATGGCTACACCTTC
CDR3 protein: CASSFSNYGYTF

V gene: TRBV6-5
J gene: TRBJ1-1
clone size: .
D gene: .
CDR3 DNA: TGTGCCAGCAGTTCGGGACGCACGAACACTGAAGCTTTCTTT
CDR3 protein: CASSSGRTNTEAFF

V gene: TRBV5-5
J gene: TRBJ1-1
clone size: .
D gene: .
CDR3 DNA: TGTGCCGCCTCAGGTGGGTTGAACACTGAAGCTTTCTTT
CDR3 protein: CAASGGLNTEAFF

V gene: TRBV12-3/TRBV12-4
J gene: TRBJ1-5
clone size: .
D gene: TRBD1
CDR3 DNA: TGTGCCAGCAGCAAGGGACAGCCAATTTACAATCAGCCCCAGCATTTT
CDR3 protein: CASSKGQPIYNQPQHF

V gene: TRBV9
J gene: TRBJ2-2
clone size: .
D gene: TRBD2
CDR3 DNA: TGTGCCAGCAGCCCAGGGGCTAGCGGGGGGAACACCGGGGAGCTGTTTTTT
CDR3 protein: CASSPGASGGNTGELFF

V gene: TRBV19
J gene: TRBJ2-1
clone size: .
D gene: .
CDR3 DNA: TGTGCCAGTAGTTCGGGGACCCTAACTTTCAATGAGCAGTTCTTC
CDR3 protein: CASSSGTLTFNEQFF

V gene: TRBV2
J gene: TRBJ1-5
clone size: many
D gene: TRBD1
CDR3 DNA: TGTGCCAGCACTCCACAGGGGACGGACCAGCCCCAGCATTTT
CDR3 protein: CASTPQGTDQPQHF

V gene: TRBV11-3
J gene: TRBJ1-1
clone size: .
D gene: .
CDR3 DNA: TGTGCCAGCAGCCAGATTAGGGGGAACACTGAAGCTTTCTTT
CDR3 protein: CASSQIRGNTEAFF

V gene: TRBV20-1
J gene: TRBJ2-3
clone size: many
D gene: .
CDR3 DNA: TGCAGTTCACGTGGAGATACGCAGTATTTT
CDR3 protein: CSSRGDTQYF

V gene: TRBV24-1
J gene: TRBJ1-5
clone size: many
D gene: .
CDR3 DNA: TGTGCCACCAGTGAACCAGGGTTTAATAGCAATCAGCCCCAGCATTTT
CDR3 protein: CATSEPGFNSNQPQHF

V gene: TRBV11-2
J gene: TRBJ2-1
clone size: many
D gene: .
CDR3 DNA: TGTGCCAGCGTGGGATCGGGGAATGAGCAGTTCTTC
CDR3 protein: CASVGSGNEQFF

V gene: TRBV6-2/TRBV6-3
J gene: TRBJ1-5
clone size: many
D gene: TRBD1
CDR3 DNA: TGTGCCAGCAGTTCCGGACAGGGGCTTTGGTTAAAGTATCAGCCCCAGCATTTT
CDR3 protein: CASSSGQGLWLKYQPQHF

V gene: TRBV10-3
J gene: TRBJ1-2
clone size: .
D gene: .
CDR3 DNA: TGTGCCATCAGTGCTTGGGACGGCTACACCTTC
CDR3 protein: CAISAWDGYTF

V gene: TRBV3-1
J gene: TRBJ1-2
clone size: many
D gene: TRBD1
CDR3 DNA: TGTGCCAGCAGCGAGCCGGGACAGGGGGCGCGCTATGGCTACACCTTC
CDR3 protein: CASSEPGQGARYGYTF

V gene: TRBV19
J gene: TRBJ1-5
clone size: few
D gene: .
CDR3 DNA: TGTGCCAGTAGTATCCCCCAGGTGGGTGCAAGCAATCAGCCCCAGCATTTT
CDR3 protein: CASSIPQVGASNQPQHF

V gene: TRBV20-1
J gene: TRBJ2-1
clone size: many
D gene: .
CDR3 DNA: TGCAGTGCCGAAACGCTCTACAATGAGCAGTTCTTC
CDR3 protein: CSAETLYNEQFF

V gene: TRBV11-2
J gene: TRBJ2-5
clone size: many
D gene: .
CDR3 DNA: TGTGCCAGCAGCTTAGGGTCCCGGGACACCCTTCGAGGGGCCCAGTACTTC
CDR3 protein: CASSLGSRDTLRGAQYF

V gene: TRBV11-1
J gene: TRBJ2-3
clone size: .
D gene: TRBD2
CDR3 DNA: TGTGCCAGCAGCTTTGGTCCGCGAGGACTAGCGGGTTACACAGATACGCAGTATTTT
CDR3 protein: CASSFGPRGLAGYTDTQYF

V gene: TRBV25-1
J gene: TRBJ2-5
clone size: many
D gene: TRBD2
CDR3 DNA: TGTGCCAGCAGTGAATCGGGGACTAGCGGGTGGCGAGAGACCCAGTACTTC
CDR3 protein: CASSESGTSGWRETQYF

V gene: TRBV10-2
J gene: TRBJ2-6
clone size: many
D gene: .
CDR3 DNA: TGCGCCAGCAGTGAGGAGTCGGGAAGCTATACTGGGGCCAACGTCCTGACTTTC
CDR3 protein: CASSEESGSYTGANVLTF

V gene: TRBV24-1
J gene: TRBJ1-5
clone size: many
D gene: TRBD1
CDR3 DNA: TGTGCCACCAGTGACGCGGACAGGGGGAGCAATCAGCCCCAGCATTTT
CDR3 protein: CATSDADRGSNQPQHF

V gene: TRBV7-6
J gene: TRBJ2-2
clone size: many
D gene: TRBD1
CDR3 DNA: TGTGCCAGCAGCTTTGACCCGCAGGGGGCGAACACCGGGGAGCTGTTTTTT
CDR3 protein: CASSFDPQGANTGELFF

V gene: TRBV10-1
J gene: TRBJ2-6
clone size: few
D gene: .
CDR3 DNA: TGCGCCAGCAGCGAGGGGGGTTCTGGGGCCAACGTCCTGACTTTC
CDR3 protein: CASSEGGSGANVLTF

V gene: TRBV3-1
J gene: TRBJ2-1
clone size: few
D gene: TRBD2
CDR3 DNA: TGTGCCAGCAGCCAAGATTTGCCTAGCGGAACCTACAATGAGCAGTTCTTC
CDR3 protein: CASSQDLPSGTYNEQFF

V gene: TRBV4-1
J gene: TRBJ2-3
clone size: .
D gene: .
CDR3 DNA: TGCGCCAGCAGCCAAGTGCTAGCCACGCAGTATTTT
CDR3 protein: CASSQVLATQYF

V gene: TRBV27
J gene: TRBJ2-7
clone size: few
D gene: .
CDR3 DNA: TGTGCCAGCAGTTTCCGACAATCCTACGAGCAGTACTTC
CDR3 protein: CASSFRQSYEQYF